The rows below give T cell receptor beta chains drawn from one sample of a study of control samples from healthy donors and cancer patients. Profiled with immunoSEQ multiplex PCR; TCRdb holds only in-frame clones, not every one. The repertoire holds about 140,000 clones, with about 90% as singletons. The sample was blood. Receptors were obtained from a man younger than 30 in good health. Both conserved end residues are part of each CDR3. The D gene is left open where the match is weak. Not every row has a clone size; where given, it reads once, few, many or a size class.

J | size | D | V | DNA | CDR3
TRBJ1-4 | - | - | TRBV2 | TGTGCCAGCACAAGATCGGTTTTAAATGAAAAACTGTTTTTT | CASTRSVLNEKLFF
TRBJ1-6 | - | TRBD1 | TRBV7-3 | TGTGCCAGCGGACCTAATGTCCGGGACAGGGAAAGAGAATCACCCCTCCACTTT | CASGPNVRDRERESPLHF
TRBJ1-2 | - | - | TRBV29-1 | TGCAGCGTTGAAAAGGACCGCTATGGCTACACCTTC | CSVEKDRYGYTF
TRBJ1-1 | - | - | TRBV27 | TGTGCCAGCAGTTTGGTCGCAAAGAACACTGAAGCTTTCTTT | CASSLVAKNTEAFF
TRBJ2-3 | few | TRBD2 | TRBV3-1/TRBV3-2 | TGTGCCAGCAGCCAAGCACAGCGGGGATACACAGATACGCAGTATTTT | CASSQAQRGYTDTQYF
TRBJ2-7 | - | - | TRBV3-1/TRBV3-2 | TGTGCCAGCAGCCAAGAAGTCTACGAGCAGTACTTC | CASSQEVYEQYF
TRBJ1-1 | once | - | TRBV19 | TGTGCCAGTAGGATCTCTAGGAACACTGAAGCTTTCTTT | CASRISRNTEAFF
TRBJ1-6 | - | - | TRBV6-5 | TGTGCCAGCAGTCCGACAGGAAATAATTCACCCCTCCACTTT | CASSPTGNNSPLHF
TRBJ1-1 | - | TRBD1 | TRBV5-4 | TGTGCCAGCAGCTTGGGGAGGGGGCTCACTGAAGCTTTCTTT | CASSLGRGLTEAFF
TRBJ2-6 | - | TRBD1 | TRBV18 | TGTGCCAGCTCACCGCCGGGACAGGGCACTTCTGGGGCCAACGTCCTGACTTTC | CASSPPGQGTSGANVLTF
TRBJ2-7 | - | TRBD2 | TRBV5-1 | TGCGCCAGCAGCTTGGTTAGCGGGCAGACCTACGAGCAGTACTTC | CASSLVSGQTYEQYF
TRBJ2-2 | - | TRBD1 | TRBV18 | TGTGCCAGCTCACCTGACAGGGGTAACACCGGGGAGCTGTTTTTT | CASSPDRGNTGELFF
TRBJ2-7 | - | - | TRBV6-5 | TGTGCCAGCGGCGGGGCCATGACCTACGAGCAGTACTTC | CASGGAMTYEQYF
TRBJ2-2 | - | TRBD2 | TRBV9 | TGTGCCAGCAGCGTGAGCCTTTGGACTAGCGGGGGGGCCGGGGAGCTGTTTTTT | CASSVSLWTSGGAGELFF
TRBJ1-2 | - | - | TRBV7-9 | TGTGCCAGCAGCCCCAGTGGGGATGGCTACACCTTC | CASSPSGDGYTF
TRBJ1-2 | - | - | TRBV5-4 | TGTGCCAGCAGCTTGGGACAGATAAGCGACGATGGCTACACCTTC | CASSLGQISDDGYTF
TRBJ1-2 | - | - | TRBV20-1 | TGCAGTGTTAGTCGAGTACTTAACTATGGCTACACCTTC | CSVSRVLNYGYTF
TRBJ1-5 | - | - | TRBV6-2/TRBV6-3 | TGTGCCAGCAGTACGGAGGGAGGGGGCAATCAGCCCCAGCATTTT | CASSTEGGGNQPQHF
TRBJ1-2 | few | - | TRBV4-3 | TGCGCCAGCAGCCAAGAGGCCACAGGGAGGTGGGGCTACACCTTC | CASSQEATGRWGYTF
TRBJ2-3 | - | TRBD2 | TRBV6-1 | TGTGCCAGCAGTGAAGAAGTGGCGGGGGGTTATAGTTTGGATACGCAGTATTTT | CASSEEVAGGYSLDTQYF
TRBJ2-1 | - | TRBD2 | TRBV7-2 | TGTGCCAGCAGCTTAGCGCGGGGGGTCTACAATGAGCAGTTCTTC | CASSLARGVYNEQFF
TRBJ1-1 | - | - | TRBV5-4 | TGTGCCAGCAGCCCGGGCCCCCGGGCCATTGGGACTGAAGCTTTCTTT | CASSPGPRAIGTEAFF
TRBJ1-3 | - | - | TRBV20-1 | TGCAGTGCTAGTTGGCAGGCTGGAAACACCATATATTTT | CSASWQAGNTIYF
TRBJ1-3 | - | - | TRBV7-2 | TGTGCCAGCAGCTACTCAGGGAGCTCTGGAAACACCATATATTTT | CASSYSGSSGNTIYF
TRBJ1-2 | - | - | TRBV5-6 | TGTGCCAGCAGCTTGAGGCAGTTCTATGGCTACACCTTC | CASSLRQFYGYTF
TRBJ2-7 | - | - | TRBV6-2/TRBV6-3 | TGTGCCAGCAGTCCGGGAAGTGCCTACGAGCAGTACTTC | CASSPGSAYEQYF
TRBJ1-1 | once | - | TRBV9 | TGTGCCAGCAGCCCCGTATCGGGGATTTCCACTGAAGCTTTCTTT | CASSPVSGISTEAFF
TRBJ2-5 | - | TRBD2 | TRBV15 | TGTGCCACCAGCAGGGGAGGGTACCAAGAGACCCAGTACTTC | CATSRGGYQETQYF
TRBJ2-7 | - | TRBD1 | TRBV5-1 | TGCGCCAGCAGTTTGGAGGGGGACAGGGTAGGAGACGAGCAGTACTTC | CASSLEGDRVGDEQYF
TRBJ2-5 | - | - | TRBV6-4 | TGTGCCAGCAGTGCCCAGGCCGGGGTAGGGGAGACCCAGTACTTC | CASSAQAGVGETQYF
TRBJ1-5 | - | TRBD1 | TRBV27 | TGTGCCAGCAGCTCCCAGGGGGCCTGGGCTACCAATCAGCCCCAGCATTTT | CASSSQGAWATNQPQHF
TRBJ2-7 | - | - | TRBV11-2 | TGTGCCAGCAGCTTAAGGGGGGTCACCTACGAGCAGTACTTC | CASSLRGVTYEQYF
TRBJ2-3 | - | - | TRBV5-1 | TGCGCCAGCAGCTTGGCAGGGGACACAGATACGCAGTATTTT | CASSLAGDTDTQYF
TRBJ1-3 | few | - | TRBV5-1 | TGCGCCAGCAGCTTGGGGGGTAGCCCTTCTGGAAACACCATATATTTT | CASSLGGSPSGNTIYF
TRBJ2-5 | - | - | TRBV4-3 | TGCGCCAGCAGCCAAGGGACATCCCAAAGGTTAGAGACCCAGTACTTC | CASSQGTSQRLETQYF
TRBJ1-2 | - | - | TRBV5-4 | TGTGCAGTCAGCAAAGGCACAGCCCCCGATGGCTACACCTTC | CAVSKGTAPDGYTF
TRBJ1-2 | - | - | TRBV27 | TGTGCCAGCAGTTTATCCCTCAAATTGGGCTACACCTTC | CASSLSLKLGYTF
TRBJ2-5 | - | - | TRBV20-1 | TGCAGTGGGGTTGGGGAGACCCAGTACTTC | CSGVGETQYF
TRBJ2-5 | - | - | TRBV30 | TGTGCCTGGTCCCCAGGCAAAGAGACCCAGTACTTC | CAWSPGKETQYF
TRBJ2-6 | - | - | TRBV29-1 | TGCAGCGTTCAAGGGGGTCAGGGGGGATTCTCTGGGGCCAACGTCCTGACTTTC | CSVQGGQGGFSGANVLTF
TRBJ2-3 | - | TRBD1 | TRBV13 | TGTGCCAGCAGCTTAAGGACAGGGAGCTGGGATACGCAGTATTTT | CASSLRTGSWDTQYF
TRBJ2-7 | - | TRBD1 | TRBV6-5 | TGTGCCAGCAGATTGGACAGGAGCTCCTACGAGCAGTACTTC | CASRLDRSSYEQYF
TRBJ1-6 | - | - | TRBV5-6 | TGTGCCAGCAGCCCCACGGGGAATTCACCCCTCCACTTT | CASSPTGNSPLHF
TRBJ1-1 | - | - | TRBV7-8 | TGTGCCAGCAGCTTAGCATCGGCGGGCACTGAAGCTTTCTTT | CASSLASAGTEAFF
TRBJ2-6 | once | - | TRBV11-3 | TGTGCCAGCAGCCTCAACTCTGGGGCCAACGTCCTGACTTTC | CASSLNSGANVLTF
TRBJ2-1 | once | - | TRBV11-2 | TGTGCCAGCAGCTGGGACGGGGACTCCCGGGACAATGAGCAGTTCTTC | CASSWDGDSRDNEQFF
TRBJ2-1 | - | TRBD2 | TRBV7-7 | TGTGCCAGCAGCTCCCTACTAGCGGGGTACAATGAGCAGTTCTTC | CASSSLLAGYNEQFF
TRBJ2-1 | - | TRBD1 | TRBV19 | TGTGCCAGTAACAGGGGGGCTTACAATGAGCAGTTCTTC | CASNRGAYNEQFF
TRBJ1-5 | - | TRBD1 | TRBV28 | TGTGCCAGCAGTTTACTGGGCCAGGGGGGCAATCAGCCCCAGCATTTT | CASSLLGQGGNQPQHF
TRBJ1-5 | - | - | TRBV2 | TGTGCCAGCAGTAGGTACCAGTTCAATCAGCCCCAGCATTTT | CASSRYQFNQPQHF
TRBJ2-7 | once | TRBD2 | TRBV7-9 | TGTGCCAGCAGCTTCCAGCGGGGGCCCACCTACGAGCAGTACTTC | CASSFQRGPTYEQYF
TRBJ2-5 | few | - | TRBV4-2 | TGTGCCAGCAGCCAAGATTACGGGGCCCCTCCCTTAGAGACCCAGTACTTC | CASSQDYGAPPLETQYF
TRBJ1-6 | - | - | TRBV19 | TGTGCCAGTAGTGCCCAAGGAGGGGAAAATTCACCCCTCCACTTT | CASSAQGGENSPLHF
TRBJ1-6 | - | - | TRBV7-9 | TGTGCCAGCAGCTTGGGGCAGGTCGGTTCACCCCTCCACTTT | CASSLGQVGSPLHF
TRBJ2-7 | once | TRBD1 | TRBV24-1 | TGTGCCACCAGTGGTACCGGGACAGGTCCTTCCTACGAGCAGTACTTC | CATSGTGTGPSYEQYF